The clone carrying this T cell receptor beta chain has only a few counts. What it binds is not known. Using its own MiXCR run on the 5' RACE reads, TCRdb lists one record per CDR3 protein. The sample holds tens of thousands of distinct CDR3 sequences, 15% to 20% seen once. Broader study findings: Tumor Treg TCRs overlapped most with tumor naive CD4+ cells. Tumor memory CD4+ T cell TCR gene usage clustered with blood and lymph node memory CD4+ cells and lymph node naive CD4+ cells.

The CDR3 sequence is 13 residues long. The V gene lost 3 bases and the J gene lost 6 bases, with 9 bases spanning the gap. Sequencing was carried out using naive CD4+ T cells sorted from blood. Subset in this sample: naive CD4+ T cells, CD4+CD45RA+CD25-. The receptor was isolated from a female donor with breast cancer. V gene TRBV12-3 or TRBV12-4 combines with J gene TRBJ2-1; D not resolved. The CDR3 coding sequence is TGTGCCAGCAGTTTTAGTCTAGGCAATGAGCAGTTCTTC. Its protein product is CASSFSLGNEQFF.